The 14 T cell receptor beta chains given below trace back to one sample, sequenced in a study of blood T cell repertoires in COVID-19. TCRdb keeps only in-frame clones here, not all; method: immunoSEQ multiplex PCR. Of 300,000 to 400,000 clones in the sample, around 80% are singletons; the top ten hold 2.5% to 3%. Sequenced material: peripheral blood. The receptors here all came from a man aged 25 to 40 with active or convalescent COVID-19.

This chain links TRBV24-1 with TRBJ2-4, with D possibly TRBD2 on 6 matching bases. Trimming pared 4 bases from V and 1 base from J, leaving 10 bases between. The CDR3 is 15 residues long. Germline-derived CDR1 and CDR2 are KGHDR and SFDVKD. In nucleotides, the CDR3 is TGTGCCACCAGTGACCCCCGGGGGGCCAAAAACATTCAGTACTTC. Its protein product is CATSDPRGAKNIQYF.

The chain uses TRBV10-3 and TRBJ1-1; no firm D call. Germline V gene sequence: CDR1 ENHRY, CDR2 SYGVKD. The CDR3 extends over 13 amino acids. The V gene lost 8 bases and the J gene lost 0 bases, with 10 bases spanning the gap. The CDR3 sequence: CAIHGVVNTEAFF. In DNA, the CDR3 is TGTGCCATCCATGGAGTAGTGAACACTGAAGCTTTCTTT.

V and J are TRBV11-2 and TRBJ1-2; D not resolved. Germline-derived CDR1 and CDR2 are SGHAT and FQNNGV. V lost 8 bases and J lost 0, with 19 bases in between. The CDR3 totals 16 residues. The CDR3 here is CASSHYLGPANYGYTF. DNA of the CDR3: TGTGCCAGCTCTCACTACTTAGGTCCAGCTAACTATGGCTACACCTTC.

The genes are TRBV4-3 and TRBJ2-2, with TRBD2 as a possible D gene (6 bases). This CDR3 contains 18 residues. Germline V lookup: CDR1 LGHNA, CDR2 YSLEER. Trimming pared 0 bases from V and 0 bases from J, leaving 14 bases between. The CDR3 loop is CASSQDLGSGANTGELFF. DNA of the CDR3: TGCGCCAGCAGCCAAGATCTCGGGAGCGGAGCGAACACCGGGGAGCTGTTTTTT.

The table lists this clone with a few counts. The rearrangement joins TRBV19 to TRBJ1-5; TRBD1 matches at 8 bases. The CDR3 is 14 residues long. V dropped 3 bases and J dropped 6; count of bases not matched to a gene: 4. CDR1 is LNHDA and CDR2 is SQIVND in the germline V gene (reference sequence). In DNA form, the CDR3 reads TGTGCCAGTAGTATGCCAGGGGGCTCTCAGCCCCAGCATTTT. It codes for CASSMPGGSQPQHF.

There are a few counts of this clone. The chain joins TRBV6-6 to TRBJ2-7; a weak D match, TRBD1 (5 bases). The CDR3 runs 14 residues. Germline lookup yields CDR1 MNHNY and CDR2 SVGAGI (reference sequence). Trimming stripped 0 bases from V and 4 bases from J, with 10 bases between. The CDR3 sequence: CASSYSGREYEQYF. As DNA, the CDR3 is TGTGCCAGCAGTTACTCGGGCAGGGAATACGAGCAGTACTTC.

The genes are TRBV5-1 and TRBJ1-4; TRBD1 matches 9 bases. J was trimmed by 6 bases and V by 4 bases; bases with no gene match: 4. Germline CDR1 and CDR2: SGHRS and YFSETQ. The CDR3 runs to 14 residues. DNA for the CDR3: TGCGCCAGCAGCCTAAGGACAGGGGATGAAAAACTGTTTTTT. Protein sequence: CASSLRTGDEKLFF. Combining the CDR3 with reference TRBV5-1 and TRBJ1-4 gives the whole variable domain KAGVTQTPRYLIKTRGQQVTLSCSPISGHRSVSWYQQTPGQGLQFLFEYFSETQRNKGNFPGRFSGRQFSNSRSEMNVSTLELGDSALYLCASSLRTGDEKLFFGSGTQLSVL.

This clone has more than one count but fewer than ten. V usage is TRBV10-3 and J usage is TRBJ1-1; 9 bases fit TRBD1. Germline CDR1 ENHRY, CDR2 SYGVKD. The V segment lost 10 bases and the J segment 4 bases; nucleotides outside the gene matches: 7. This CDR3 has 13 amino acids. This chain's CDR3 is CATSGQGGTEAFF. The DNA of the CDR3 is TGTGCCACTTCGGGACAGGGTGGCACTGAAGCTTTCTTT.

This chain links TRBV10-3 with TRBJ1-3, with 7 positions matching TRBD1. V was clipped by 7 bases and J by 0 bases; unmatched bases: 12. CDR3 length: 17 residues. Germline V gene data show CDR1 as ENHRY and CDR2 as SYGVKD. The CDR3 loop is CAITIPATGDSGNTIYF. The CDR3 nucleotides are TGTGCCATCACCATACCAGCCACAGGGGACTCTGGAAACACCATATATTTT.

The chain links TRBV7-2 to TRBJ1-5; TRBD1 might be the D (6 bases). In germline, CDR1 is SGHTA, CDR2 FQGNSA. The CDR3 loop spans 14 amino acids. Between the trimmed V and J ends, which lost 3 bases and 1 base, there was a span of 7 bases. DNA for the CDR3: TGTGCCAGCAGCTTTGGGACAAGCAATCAGCCCCAGCATTTT. Translation: CASSFGTSNQPQHF.

CDR3: CASSYTPRAHRSGYTF. CDR3 nucleotides: TGTGCCAGCAGTTACACCCCTAGAGCCCATCGAAGTGGCTACACCTTC. This rearrangement joins TRBV6-5 to TRBJ1-2; D call uncertain. The CDR3 consists of 16 residues. Germline V gene lookup returns CDR1 MNHEY and CDR2 SVGAGI. The V end lost 2 bases, the J end lost 7 bases, and 20 bases lay between the germline ends.

The V gene is TRBV4-1, the J gene TRBJ1-5; perhaps TRBD1 as D (6 bases). This CDR3 region has 15 residues. CDR1 is MGHRA and CDR2 is YSYEKL in the germline V gene. V was shortened by 3 bases and J by 0 bases, with 9 bases between the two germline ends. CDR3 sequence: CASSQQGNSNQPQHF. The CDR3 DNA follows: TGCGCCAGCAGCCAGCAGGGGAATAGCAATCAGCCCCAGCATTTT.

This clone was seen more than once but under ten times. The chain carries TRBV28 and TRBJ1-2, with D possibly matching TRBD1 (5 bases). V lost 6 bases and J lost 8, with 13 bases in between. The CDR3 is made up of 12 amino acids. Germline V gene data show CDR1 as MDHEN and CDR2 as SYDVKM. The CDR3 here is CASSQGADGYTF. The CDR3, as DNA: TGTGCCAGCAGCCAAGGGGCTGACGGCTACACCTTC.

CDR3 protein: CASSLPGGTDTQYF. The CDR3 DNA reads as TGTGCCAGCAGCCTGCCGGGGGGCACAGATACGCAGTATTTT. This sequence joins TRBV9 and TRBJ2-3; TRBD2 is a possible D gene (6 bases). The germline gives CDR1 SGDLS, CDR2 YYNGEE. The CDR3 loop spans 14 amino acids. Trimming stripped 4 bases from V and 1 base from J, with 10 bases between.